The T cell receptor beta chain under discussion was sequenced for a study of cytomegalovirus exposure and HLA in healthy donors. Background on the study: In an earlier analysis, 95 million to 140 million unique TCR beta sequences were found from some 200 million T cells.

The V and J ends lost 6 bases and 8 bases, in that order; junction bases with no gene match: 6. CDR3 length equals 14 residues. Per the germline V gene, CDR1 is SNHLY and CDR2 is FYNNEI. The PCR made use of 60 Vbeta and 13 Jbeta primers. Sequencing was performed with immunoSEQ multiplex PCR; in TCRdb, only in-frame clones are kept and a portion is missing. The sample totals approximately 71,000 clones. Study conclusions and caveats: The study designated around 150 TCR beta chains cytomegalovirus-associated. Later analysis suggested most CMV-associated TCR beta chains were HLA-restricted. Rates of TCR association differed by HLA locus in a later analysis, with DRB1 highest and HLA-C lowest.

A note on this clone: Its cognate antigen is unknown.

This receptor was taken from a female donor in good health and CMV-seropositive. The sample consisted of PBMCs. The V call is TRBV2, the J call TRBJ2-1; 11 bases map to TRBD2. The CDR3 region is CASRLAGGRYEQFF. CDR3 coding DNA: TGTGCCAGCAGGTTAGCGGGGGGGCGATATGAGCAGTTCTTC. The full variable domain, with the rest looked up from reference TRBV2 and TRBJ2-1, is EPEVTQTPSHQVTQMGQEVILRCVPISNHLYFYWYRQILGQKVEFLVSFYNNEISEKSEIFDDQFSVERPDGSNFTLKIRSTKLEDSAMYFCASRLAGGRYEQFFGPGTRLTVL.